Presented here are 21 T cell receptor beta chains from one specimen sequenced in a study of CD8 T cell repertoires and HIV-1 epitope variants. TCRdb's table, derived via immunoSEQ multiplex PCR, lists solely in-frame clones and lacks some. The table includes more than 4,000 clones, 66% detected once. Their antigen targets remain unknown. Sample: cultured CD8+ T cells derived from PBMCs. These receptors came from a male donor with HIV.

The chain employs TRBV7-9 and TRBJ2-1, with 8 bases that match TRBD2. Germline trimming cut 5 bases from V and 4 bases from J; bases unmatched to any gene: 10. Germline V gene sequence: CDR1 SEHNR, CDR2 FQNEAQ (reference sequence). The length of the CDR3 is 16 residues. DNA of the CDR3: TGTGCCAGCAGCCCTGTGCTTAGCGGGGTATACAATGAGCAGTTCTTC. Translation: CASSPVLSGVYNEQFF.

V gene TRBV7-3 combines with J gene TRBJ2-7; D gene unclear. The ends were cut back, 5 bases at V and 0 bases at J, with 8 bases in the middle. The length of the CDR3 is 13 residues. The germline V gene encodes CDR1 SGHTA and CDR2 FQGTGA. The chain's CDR3 is CASSEGPSYEQYF. The CDR3 nucleotides are TGTGCCAGCAGCGAAGGGCCCTCCTACGAGCAGTACTTC.

V and J are TRBV19 and TRBJ2-2; no clear D gene. Germline assignment: CDR1 LNHDA and CDR2 SQIVND (reference sequence). The CDR3 extends over 14 amino acids. V was shortened by 0 bases and J by 6 bases, with 8 bases between the two germline ends. Written as DNA, the CDR3 is TGTGCCAGTAGTATAGATAGTTCGTCCGGGGAGCTGTTTTTT. Encoded protein: CASSIDSSSGELFF.

This chain joins TRBV19 and TRBJ2-7; 9 bases are a match to TRBD1. Germline V lookup: CDR1 LNHDA, CDR2 SQIVND (reference sequence). This CDR3 is built from 14 residues. Unmatched junction bases numbered 7, after V lost 4 bases and J lost 6 bases. The CDR3 sequence: CASSRGTGPGEQYF. CDR3 nucleotide sequence: TGTGCCAGTAGTAGAGGGACAGGGCCTGGCGAGCAGTACTTC. The entire variable domain, with the rest obtained from reference TRBV19 and TRBJ2-7, is as follows: DGGITQSPKYLFRKEGQNVTLSCEQNLNHDAMYWYRQDPGQGLRLIYYSQIVNDFQKGDIAEGYSVSREKKESFPLTVTSAQKNPTAFYLCASSRGTGPGEQYFGPGTRLTVT.

The chain uses TRBV5-4 and TRBJ2-5, with D possibly matching TRBD2 (6 bases). CDR3 length: 15 residues. CDR1 and CDR2 from the germline V gene are SGHNT and YYREEE (reference sequence). V lost 5 bases, J lost 2 bases, and 16 bases lay in between. CDR3 bases: TGTGCCAGCAGTCCCGCGGGGACTTCGCAAGAGACCCAGTACTTC. Translating gives CASSPAGTSQETQYF.

This chain links TRBV5-6 with TRBJ2-2; no reliable D call. CDR3 length equals 14 residues. The V gene lost 4 bases and the J gene lost 1 base, with 8 bases spanning the gap. CDR1 SGHDT and CDR2 YYEEEE come from the germline V gene. CDR3 sequence reads: CASSPEMNTGELFF. DNA of the CDR3: TGTGCCAGCAGCCCGGAGATGAACACCGGGGAGCTGTTTTTT.

This rearrangement joins TRBV9 to TRBJ2-7, with 7 bases fitting TRBD1. Germline V gene sequence: CDR1 SGDLS, CDR2 YYNGEE. J gave up 5 bases and V 2 bases, and 10 bases lay outside the gene matches. The CDR3 loop spans 15 amino acids. The CDR3 DNA is TGTGCCAGCAGCGTGGGACAGACCCCTTTGAACGAGCAGTACTTC. This encodes CASSVGQTPLNEQYF.

The genes are TRBV7-8 and TRBJ2-3; the match to TRBD2 covers 8 bases. From germline, CDR1 is SGHVS and CDR2 FQNEAQ. The CDR3 contains 17 residues. Losses at the gene ends were 1 base for V and 2 bases for J; bases not matched to a gene: 8. CDR3 sequence: CASSLGYAGGPTDTQYF. The CDR3 nucleotides read TGTGCCAGCAGCTTAGGTTACGCGGGGGGTCCCACAGATACGCAGTATTTT.

This clone was seen a handful of times. This chain uses TRBV19 with TRBJ1-5; D is undetermined. CDR3 length: 14 amino acids. The V and J ends lost 1 base and 2 bases respectively, with 6 bases between them. The germline V gene encodes CDR1 LNHDA and CDR2 SQIVND (reference sequence). CDR3 sequence: CASSIVQGNQPQHF. CDR3 nucleotide sequence: TGTGCCAGTAGTATAGTGCAGGGCAATCAGCCCCAGCATTTT.

The chain carries TRBV29-1 and TRBJ2-7; 7 bases fit TRBD2. J gave up 0 bases and V 7 bases, and 6 bases lay outside the gene matches. The CDR3 length is 13 residues. Per germline, CDR1 SQVTM and CDR2 ANQGSEA. CDR3 protein: CSGSGDDSYEQYF. The CDR3 DNA is TGCAGCGGGAGCGGGGACGACTCCTACGAGCAGTACTTC.

The rearrangement uses TRBV28 and TRBJ2-1; no clear D gene. V dropped 1 base and J dropped 7 bases, with 17 bases sitting between them. CDR3 length equals 16 residues. Looked up from germline, CDR1 is MDHEN and CDR2 is SYDVKM. The CDR3 DNA reads TGTGCCAGCAGTTTATCCCCCCTCGGCGAGGTAAATGAGCAGTTCTTC. Protein product: CASSLSPLGEVNEQFF.

This chain connects TRBV28 to TRBJ1-5, with D perhaps TRBD1 (5 bases). The V and J ends lost 3 bases and 4 bases respectively, with 13 bases between them. This CDR3 comprises 15 residues. Germline CDR1 is MDHEN and CDR2 is SYDVKM. The CDR3 loop is CASSFAGPPNQPQHF. CDR3 sequence (DNA): TGTGCCAGCAGTTTTGCAGGGCCCCCAAATCAGCCCCAGCATTTT.

This chain connects TRBV5-1 to TRBJ1-1; TRBD1 agrees at 10 bases. The CDR3 consists of 16 residues. After removal of 0 bases from V and 1 base from J, the junction contained 3 bases not matched to a gene. Germline V gives CDR1 SGHRS, CDR2 YFSETQ. CDR3 sequence: CASSLGDRGGNTEAFF. In DNA, the CDR3 is TGCGCCAGCAGCTTGGGGGACAGGGGAGGGAACACTGAAGCTTTCTTT.

The chain joins TRBV4-2 to TRBJ2-7; D remains unclear. The CDR3 spans 15 residues. Germline-derived CDR1 and CDR2 are LGHNA and YNFKEQ. Deletions cut 1 base from V and 3 bases from J, with 13 bases between. CDR3 residues: CASSQGDNGLYEQYF. Here the CDR3 DNA reads TGTGCCAGCAGCCAAGGGGATAACGGCCTCTACGAGCAGTACTTC.

The gene calls are TRBV6-5 and TRBJ2-5, with unresolved D. Per the germline V gene, CDR1 is MNHEY and CDR2 is SVGAGI. The CDR3 has 14 amino acids. V was trimmed by 6 bases and J by 0 bases, leaving 11 bases between them. The CDR3 DNA reads as TGTGCCAGCAGAAGTACGGATGACCAAGAGACCCAGTACTTC. Encoded protein: CASRSTDDQETQYF.

This clone has just a few counts. CDR3 sequence (DNA): TGTGCCAGCAGTCGGGAGCTCACAGATACGCAGTATTTT. Translated, it gives CASSRELTDTQYF. V gene TRBV7-9 combines with J gene TRBJ2-3; perhaps TRBD2 as D (6 bases). There are 13 residues in the CDR3. The V and J ends lost 6 bases and 2 bases respectively, with 9 bases between them. Germline V lookup: CDR1 SEHNR, CDR2 FQNEAQ (reference sequence).

The chain recombines TRBV7-3 with TRBJ2-3, with unresolved D. In germline, CDR1 is SGHTA, CDR2 FQGTGA. Trimming removed 1 base from V and 5 bases from J, with 13 bases in between. This CDR3 has 15 amino acids. The CDR3: CASSLSPINGDTQYF. The CDR3 DNA is TGTGCCAGCAGCTTAAGTCCGATAAATGGAGATACGCAGTATTTT.

V and J are TRBV28 and TRBJ2-7; the D is unclear. Trimming shortened V by 6 bases and J by 1 base, and 19 bases separated the two germline ends. The CDR3 has 16 residues. CDR1 is MDHEN, CDR2 SYDVKM, per germline. CDR3 sequence (DNA): TGTGCCAGCAGCCTGGGTGTTACCCAACTTTCCTACGAGCAGTACTTC. Its translation: CASSLGVTQLSYEQYF. Combining the CDR3 with reference TRBV28 and TRBJ2-7 gives the whole variable domain DVKVTQSSRYLVKRTGEKVFLECVQDMDHENMFWYRQDPGLGLRLIYFSYDVKMKEKGDIPEGYSVSREKKERFSLILESASTNQTSMYLCASSLGVTQLSYEQYFGPGTRLTVT.

The gene calls are TRBV11-2 and TRBJ2-1; TRBD1 is a possible D gene (5 bases). This CDR3 has 13 amino acids. Deletions cut 0 bases from V and 9 bases from J, with 9 bases between. Germline values: CDR1 SGHAT, CDR2 FQNNGV. As DNA, the CDR3 is TGTGCCAGCAGCTTAGAATCGACAGCTGAGCAGTTCTTC. Translated, it gives CASSLESTAEQFF.

The chain joins TRBV7-2 to TRBJ1-1; D uncertain. V lost 0 bases and J 0 bases, leaving 11 bases between the germline ends. This CDR3 contains 16 residues. Germline V gene data show CDR1 as SGHTA and CDR2 as FQGNSA. DNA of the CDR3: TGTGCCAGCAGCTTAGCAAGTTTTGCGTTGAACACTGAAGCTTTCTTT. It yields the protein CASSLASFALNTEAFF.

The chain uses TRBV7-9 and TRBJ2-7, with TRBD1 matching 10 bases. The CDR3 is 14 amino acids. Germline V gene data show CDR1 as SEHNR and CDR2 as FQNEAQ (reference sequence). V lost 3 bases to trimming and J lost 12 bases; unmatched junction nucleotides: 11. The CDR3 reads CASSLDRDRGSGYF. The CDR3 DNA sequence: TGTGCCAGCAGCTTGGACCGGGACAGGGGATCTGGGTACTTC.